A single sample gave rise to the 23 T cell receptor beta chains below, sequenced in a study of T cell responses to AZD1222 COVID-19 vaccine (dated by TCRdb to the early 2020s). Libraries were built with the immunoSEQ multiplex PCR assay. Entries here come from immuneACCESS through TCRdb and include only in-frame sequences with V and J called. Some clones fail to appear in such tables; in the studies checked, an unresolved V gene covers under half of the shortfall, and the cause of the remainder is unknown. This sample is represented by some 170,000 clones; approximately 94% of them were singletons. In total, the top ten clones hold 2.6% of the sample. Reading the label with the study, this specimen's time point is: baseline before first vaccination. Here the sequenced sample was peripheral blood, taken on day 0 of AZD1222 vaccination. The receptors come from an adult in good health.

In its sample, this clone was seen once. The J gene is TRBJ1-5, the V gene TRBV18; 8 bases fit TRBD1. CDR1 is KGHSH and CDR2 is LQKENI in the germline V gene. The CDR3 has 14 residues. Germline trimming cut 3 bases from V and 7 bases from J; bases unmatched to any gene: 5. As DNA, the CDR3 is TGTGCCAGCTCACCCCTCGACAGGGGCCAGCCCCAGCATTTT. It yields the protein CASSPLDRGQPQHF.

This chain links TRBV11-2 with TRBJ1-3; tentatively, D is TRBD1 (5 bases). Per germline, CDR1 SGHAT and CDR2 FQNNGV. The V gene lost 3 bases and the J gene lost 2 bases, with 8 bases spanning the gap. The CDR3 loop spans 14 amino acids. CDR3 nucleotides: TGTGCCAGCAGCTTGGGGCAGACTGGAAACACCATATATTTT. Encoded protein: CASSLGQTGNTIYF.

The gene calls are TRBV5-1 and TRBJ2-5, with 8 bases that match TRBD2. The CDR3 contains 15 residues. Per germline, CDR1 SGHRS and CDR2 YFSETQ. V lost 2 bases to trimming and J lost 1 base; unmatched junction nucleotides: 4. CDR3 protein: CASSLLAGTQETQYF. The DNA of the CDR3 is TGCGCCAGCAGCTTATTAGCGGGGACCCAAGAGACCCAGTACTTC.

The rearrangement uses TRBV7-2 and TRBJ1-1, with TRBD1 matching 8 bases. Germline CDR1 and CDR2: SGHTA and FQGNSA. The length of the CDR3 is 15 residues. V lost 4 bases, J lost 0 bases, and 4 bases stayed unmatched. The CDR3 DNA reads as TGTGCCAGCAGCTCCAGGGGGCGGGTGAACACTGAAGCTTTCTTT. Translating gives CASSSRGRVNTEAFF.

The chain uses TRBV5-1 and TRBJ1-2, with D unresolved. The V and J ends lost 4 bases and 5 bases respectively, with 18 bases between them. CDR3 size: 15 residues. Germline-derived CDR1 and CDR2 are SGHRS and YFSETQ. The CDR3, as DNA: TGCGCCAGCAGCCCGGGCCAATCCCTGACTTATGGCTACACCTTC. Residues: CASSPGQSLTYGYTF.

Note on this clone: Distinct nucleotide sequences in the sample also encode this CDR3. The chain recombines TRBV6-1 with TRBJ1-5; 7 bases are a match to TRBD1. Germline trimming cut 2 bases from V and 2 bases from J; bases unmatched to any gene: 0. CDR1 and CDR2 from the germline V gene are MNHNS and SASEGT. This CDR3 is built from 14 residues. CDR3 amino acids: CASSEQGGNQPQHF. The DNA of the CDR3 is TGTGCCAGCAGTGAACAGGGGGGCAATCAGCCCCAGCATTTT.

The V call is TRBV9, the J call TRBJ2-3, with 8 bases identical to TRBD1. CDR1 is SGDLS, CDR2 YYNGEE, per germline. The length of the CDR3 is 14 residues. Unmatched junction bases numbered 2, after V lost 4 bases and J lost 1 base. As DNA, the CDR3 is TGTGCCAGCAGCTCGACAGGGGGCACAGATACGCAGTATTTT. Protein product: CASSSTGGTDTQYF.

The chain has TRBV28 and TRBJ2-6; D gene ambiguous. Trimming stripped 4 bases from V and 0 bases from J, with 4 bases between. The germline CDR1 and CDR2 sequences are MDHEN and SYDVKM. The CDR3 spans 14 residues. The CDR3 DNA sequence: TGTGCCAGCAGTTCAGGCTCTGGGGCCAACGTCCTGACTTTC. Protein sequence: CASSSGSGANVLTF.

The gene calls are TRBV4-1 and TRBJ2-7; the D is unclear. Germline-derived CDR1 and CDR2 are MGHRA and YSYEKL. The CDR3 totals 11 residues. Trimming stripped 1 base from V and 7 bases from J, with 5 bases between. CDR3 coding DNA: TGCGCCAGCAGCCAAGCGCGGGAGCAGTACTTC. This encodes CASSQAREQYF.

The chain is built from TRBV6-4 and TRBJ2-1; possible D gene TRBD1, 6 bases. V was cut by 5 bases and J by 4 bases, with 9 bases left in between. The CDR3 contains 13 residues. From germline, CDR1 is MRHNA and CDR2 SNTAGT. The CDR3 loop is CASSRTEYNEQFF. CDR3 nucleotide sequence: TGTGCCAGCAGTAGGACAGAGTACAATGAGCAGTTCTTC.

This chain links TRBV27 with TRBJ1-2; D not certain. Germline V gene lookup returns CDR1 MNHEY and CDR2 SMNVEV (reference sequence). The length of the CDR3 is 14 residues. V was clipped by 7 bases and J by 8 bases, with 20 bases between them. This CDR3 reads CASTETAALGGYTF. The CDR3 DNA is TGTGCCAGCACCGAAACAGCCGCATTAGGGGGCTACACCTTC.

The chain links TRBV7-9 to TRBJ1-2; D is ambiguous. V was cut by 3 bases and J by 3 bases, with 11 bases left in between. Germline V gene sequence: CDR1 SEHNR, CDR2 FQNEAQ (reference sequence). The CDR3 consists of 14 residues. CDR3: CASSFGASYYGYTF. DNA of the CDR3: TGTGCCAGCAGCTTCGGCGCCTCCTACTATGGCTACACCTTC.

CDR3 nucleotide sequence: TGTGCTAGTGGTTTCGATGGACAGGGGATGGACACCATATATTTT. Translating gives CASGFDGQGMDTIYF. The chain employs TRBV12-5 and TRBJ1-3; 9 bases agree with TRBD1. The germline V gene has CDR1 LGHNT and CDR2 FRNRAP. With V trimmed by 3 bases and J by 8 bases, 8 bases remained unmatched. This CDR3 has 15 amino acids.

The chain is built from TRBV3-1 (or the pseudogene TRBV3-2) and TRBJ2-3, with 7 bases identical to TRBD2. CDR3 length: 15 residues. With 5 bases clipped from V and 0 bases from J, the junction kept 5 bases outside the gene matches. Per germline, CDR1 LGHDT and CDR2 YNNKEL (reference sequence). Here the CDR3 DNA reads TGTGCCAGCAGCAAATTCGGGGGGAGCACAGATACGCAGTATTTT. Its protein is CASSKFGGSTDTQYF.

This clone has just one count. The rearrangement uses TRBV6-2 or TRBV6-3 and TRBJ2-4; possible D gene TRBD2, 6 bases. Trimming stripped 5 bases from V and 1 base from J, with 9 bases between. The germline CDR1 and CDR2 sequences are MNHEY and SVGEGT. The CDR3 is 14 residues long. This CDR3 reads CASSQTSAKNIQYF. The CDR3 coding sequence is TGTGCCAGCAGTCAGACTAGTGCCAAAAACATTCAGTACTTC.

The gene calls are TRBV29-1 and TRBJ1-1, with D possibly being TRBD1 (5 bases). CDR3 length equals 13 residues. V dropped 6 bases and J dropped 1 base, with 12 bases sitting between them. Germline values: CDR1 SQVTM, CDR2 ANQGSEA. The CDR3 coding sequence is TGCAGCGTCCGCCATGACAGGAACACTGAAGCTTTCTTT. It codes for CSVRHDRNTEAFF.

The chain employs TRBV5-1 and TRBJ1-1; 9 bases map to TRBD1. J was trimmed by 3 bases and V by 4 bases; bases with no gene match: 10. Germline lookup yields CDR1 SGHRS and CDR2 YFSETQ. The CDR3 contains 16 residues. In nucleotides, the CDR3 is TGCGCCAGCAGCCTAGGGACAGGGATTGGAGACACTGAAGCTTTCTTT. Amino acid sequence: CASSLGTGIGDTEAFF.

This clone is a singleton in its sample. CDR3 in DNA: TGTGCCAGCAGCCAGGGGCCGGACAATGAGCAGTTCTTC. Its translation is CASSQGPDNEQFF. The V call is TRBV3-1 (or the pseudogene TRBV3-2), the J call TRBJ2-1, with a tentative D call TRBD1 (5 bases). The CDR3 sequence is 13 residues long. CDR1 is LGHDT and CDR2 is YNNKEL in the germline V gene (reference sequence). The V end lost 3 bases, the J end lost 5 bases, and 8 bases lay between the germline ends.

The chain recombines TRBV28 with TRBJ1-2; TRBD1 matches at 11 bases. This CDR3 has 15 amino acids. Trimming removed 3 bases from V and 4 bases from J; junction bases left unmatched: 4. Germline loops: CDR1 MDHEN, CDR2 SYDVKM. The CDR3 sequence: CASSLGGTGGYGYTF. As DNA, the CDR3 is TGTGCCAGCAGTTTGGGGGGGACAGGGGGCTATGGCTACACCTTC.

V gene TRBV5-8 combines with J gene TRBJ2-7; D is unclear. The CDR3 contains 13 residues. The germline V gene encodes CDR1 SGHTS and CDR2 YDEGEE. Trimming removed 2 bases at V and 0 bases at J, with 6 bases between. The CDR3 DNA follows: TGTGCCAGCAGCTTTCTGGTCTCCTACGAGCAGTACTTC. Protein: CASSFLVSYEQYF.

The V and J genes are TRBV2 and TRBJ1-1, with D unclear. This CDR3 has 13 residues. Germline values: CDR1 SNHLY, CDR2 FYNNEI. The V end lost 8 bases, the J end lost 1 base, and 11 bases lay between the germline ends. CDR3 region: CASHGRGNTEAFF. The DNA of the CDR3 is TGTGCCAGCCACGGACGGGGGAACACTGAAGCTTTCTTT.

CDR3 nucleotides: TGTGCCAGCAGCACAGGGGTGAGGGACACTGAAGCTTTCTTT. Translating gives CASSTGVRDTEAFF. This chain joins TRBV5-8 and TRBJ1-1, with TRBD1 identical over 7 bases. Germline CDR1 is SGHTS and CDR2 is YDEGEE. CDR3 length equals 14 residues. The V gene end was trimmed by 4 bases and the J gene end by 3 bases; junction bases not matched to a gene: 6.

CDR3 coding DNA: TGTGCCAGCAGACGCAACAGGGAGGTGAACACTGAAGCTTTCTTT. It codes for CASRRNREVNTEAFF. The chain recombines TRBV11-2 with TRBJ1-1; possibly TRBD1 for D (6 bases). The germline V gene encodes CDR1 SGHAT and CDR2 FQNNGV. The CDR3 length is 15 residues. Trimming took 6 bases from V and 0 from J, leaving 14 bases between them.